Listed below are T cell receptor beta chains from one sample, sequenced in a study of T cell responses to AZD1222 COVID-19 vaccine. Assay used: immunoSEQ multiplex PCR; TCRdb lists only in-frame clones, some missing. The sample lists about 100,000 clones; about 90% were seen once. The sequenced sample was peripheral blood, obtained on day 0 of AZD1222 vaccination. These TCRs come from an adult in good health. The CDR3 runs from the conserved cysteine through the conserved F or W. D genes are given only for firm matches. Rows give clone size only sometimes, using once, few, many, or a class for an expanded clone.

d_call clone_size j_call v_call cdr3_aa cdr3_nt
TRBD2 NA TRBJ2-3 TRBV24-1 CATSDPGLAGRYTQYF TGTGCCACCAGTGACCCCGGACTAGCGGGAAGGTATACGCAGTATTTT
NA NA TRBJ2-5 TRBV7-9 CASSSGGDDPLPRQETQYF TGTGCCAGCAGCTCAGGTGGGGACGATCCCCTCCCGAGGCAAGAGACCCAGTACTTC
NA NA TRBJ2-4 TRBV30 CAWSRRPGAKGKNIQYF TGTGCCTGGAGCCGTCGGCCAGGGGCCAAGGGCAAAAACATTCAGTACTTC
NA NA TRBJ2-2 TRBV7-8 CASSLRVGELFF TGTGCCAGCAGCTTGAGGGTCGGGGAGCTGTTTTTT
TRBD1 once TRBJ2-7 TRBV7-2 CASSPSPGQGADEQYF TGTGCCAGCAGCCCATCACCGGGACAGGGGGCGGACGAGCAGTACTTC
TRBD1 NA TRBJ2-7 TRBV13 CASSSGQNRYEQYF TGTGCCAGCAGCTCGGGACAGAACCGCTACGAGCAGTACTTC
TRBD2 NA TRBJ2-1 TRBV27 CASTQAGTSGSEQFF TGTGCCAGCACCCAAGCCGGGACTAGCGGGAGTGAGCAGTTCTTC
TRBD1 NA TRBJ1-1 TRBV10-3 CAISTQGVGTEAFF TGTGCCATCAGTACCCAGGGGGTAGGTACTGAAGCTTTCTTT
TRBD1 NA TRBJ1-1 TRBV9 CASSVDTGQGGTEAFF TGTGCCAGCAGCGTAGATACGGGACAGGGAGGGACTGAAGCTTTCTTT
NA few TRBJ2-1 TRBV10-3 CAISTPGLHNEQFF TGTGCCATCAGCACCCCGGGACTCCACAATGAGCAGTTCTTC